This T cell receptor beta chain was recorded in a study of blood T cell repertoires in COVID-19. Some clones are missing from TCRdb's copy, which holds only in-frame ones; the method was immunoSEQ multiplex PCR. There are over 150,000 clones in the sample; roughly 86% occur only once, and less than 3% lies in the top ten. CDR1 is SNHLY and CDR2 is FYNNEI in the germline V gene. There are 14 residues in the CDR3. The J segment lost 2 bases and the V segment lost 7 bases, leaving 6 bases of the junction unmatched. The sample taken for sequencing was peripheral blood. The chain links TRBV2 to TRBJ2-7; TRBD2 matches 9 bases. This TCR came from a man between 35 and 55 years old with active or convalescent COVID-19. CDR3 DNA: TGTGCCAGCACGGGGGCTAGCGGGACCTACGAGCAGTACTTC. Its translation: CASTGASGTYEQYF. The full variable domain, completed using reference TRBV2 and TRBJ2-7, is EPEVTQTPSHQVTQMGQEVILRCVPISNHLYFYWYRQILGQKVEFLVSFYNNEISEKSEIFDDQFSVERPDGSNFTLKIRSTKLEDSAMYFCASTGASGTYEQYFGPGTRLTVT.